The 20 T cell receptor beta chains in this list originate from one sample, sequenced in a study of cytomegalovirus exposure and HLA in healthy donors. PCR employed 60 Vbeta and 13 Jbeta primers. Clones were sequenced by immunoSEQ multiplex PCR, and TCRdb holds only the in-frame ones, with some missing. The sample has about 94,000 clones, roughly 80% seen once. The sample comprised PBMCs. These TCRs come from a human donor in good health.

This chain's CDR3 is CASSRDRGQRAGANVLTF. Here the CDR3 DNA reads TGTGCCAGCTCACGGGACAGGGGGCAGAGAGCTGGGGCCAACGTCCTGACTTTC. The chain carries TRBV18 and TRBJ2-6; 12 bases agree with TRBD1. The CDR3 consists of 18 residues. Trimming removed 4 bases from V and 2 bases from J; junction bases left unmatched: 6. Germline-derived CDR1 and CDR2 are KGHSH and LQKENI.

This clone was seen just once. V usage is TRBV9 and J usage is TRBJ1-2; D may be TRBD1 (5 bases). The CDR3 runs to 12 residues. The V end was cut by 6 bases, the J end by 7 bases, with 13 bases between. Germline V gene sequence: CDR1 SGDLS, CDR2 YYNGEE. The CDR3 bases are TGTGCCAGCACCGCACCGGGGGTTGGCTACACCTTC. Its protein product is CASTAPGVGYTF.

This rearrangement joins TRBV18 to TRBJ1-4; D uncertain. V was pared by 6 bases and J by 8 bases, with 19 bases between. This CDR3 comprises 15 residues. Germline CDR1 and CDR2: KGHSH and LQKENI. CDR3 DNA: TGTGCCAGCTCTACCACCGGCCGGGGTGGAGAAAAACTGTTTTTT. It specifies CASSTTGRGGEKLFF.

This chain links TRBV27 with TRBJ2-3; the match to TRBD2 covers 7 bases. V trimming: 4 bases; J trimming: 2 bases; junction bases outside the gene matches: 3. CDR1 is MNHEY, CDR2 SMNVEV, per germline (reference sequence). The CDR3 totals 14 residues. CDR3 nucleotide sequence: TGTGCCAGCAGTTGGCGGGGGACCACAGATACGCAGTATTTT. Amino acids: CASSWRGTTDTQYF.

The chain employs TRBV5-1 and TRBJ1-2, with 7 positions matching TRBD1. V lost 5 bases, J lost 4 bases, and 5 bases stayed unmatched. There are 13 residues in the CDR3. Germline values: CDR1 SGHRS, CDR2 YFSETQ. The CDR3 sequence is CASRGDRVYGYTF. Written as DNA, the CDR3 is TGCGCCAGCAGGGGCGACAGGGTCTATGGCTACACCTTC. Drawing the rest from reference TRBV5-1 and TRBJ1-2, the complete variable domain is KAGVTQTPRYLIKTRGQQVTLSCSPISGHRSVSWYQQTPGQGLQFLFEYFSETQRNKGNFPGRFSGRQFSNSRSEMNVSTLELGDSALYLCASRGDRVYGYTFGSGTRLTVV.

This clone was counted between two and nine times. The chain couples TRBV6-5 to TRBJ2-1; the match to TRBD1 covers 11 bases. After removal of 5 bases from V and 3 bases from J, the junction contained 3 bases not matched to a gene. This CDR3 comprises 15 residues. Germline CDR1 reads MNHEY; CDR2 reads SVGAGI. CDR3 DNA sequence: TGTGCCAGCAGTAGGACAGGGGGCGGCTACAATGAGCAGTTCTTC. Translation: CASSRTGGGYNEQFF.

This chain links TRBV27 with TRBJ1-5; D is undetermined. V was cut by 0 bases and J by 1 base, with 10 bases left in between. The CDR3 length is 16 residues. CDR1 is MNHEY, CDR2 SMNVEV, per germline (reference sequence). The CDR3 loop reads CASSLSGQASNQPQHF. The CDR3 bases are TGTGCCAGCAGTTTATCAGGCCAGGCCAGCAATCAGCCCCAGCATTTT.

This chain joins TRBV13 and TRBJ2-1, with D unclear. This CDR3 contains 9 residues. Germline CDR1 and CDR2: PRHDT and FYEKMQ (reference sequence). V was clipped by 4 bases and J by 12 bases, with 4 bases between them. The CDR3 sequence: CASSSGQFF. The DNA of the CDR3 is TGTGCCAGCAGCTCCGGGCAGTTCTTC.

This clone was found once. The rearrangement joins TRBV4-1 to TRBJ2-5, with TRBD2 identical over 7 bases. The V gene end was trimmed by 4 bases and the J gene end by 5 bases; junction bases not matched to a gene: 16. Germline V CDR1 and CDR2: MGHRA, YSYEKL. The CDR3 covers 17 residues. The CDR3 sequence: CASSPLVAGVAAETQYF. The CDR3 DNA reads as TGCGCCAGCAGCCCCCTGGTTGCGGGGGTTGCTGCGGAGACCCAGTACTTC.

The chain couples TRBV9 to TRBJ1-1; D possibly corresponds to TRBD1 (6 bases). Between the trimmed V and J ends, which lost 2 bases and 5 bases, there was a span of 10 bases. CDR1 is SGDLS, CDR2 YYNGEE, per germline. This CDR3 is 13 amino acids long. The DNA of the CDR3 is TGTGCCAGCAGCGTGGCAGGGGAGACTGAAGCTTTCTTT. This gives the protein CASSVAGETEAFF.

The gene calls are TRBV5-1 and TRBJ2-5, with unresolved D. This CDR3 has 14 residues. Germline values: CDR1 SGHRS, CDR2 YFSETQ. Trimming cost V 0 bases and J 5 bases, with 11 bases left between them. The CDR3 sequence: CASSLAPSQETQYF. The CDR3 bases are TGCGCCAGCAGCTTGGCGCCCAGTCAGGAGACCCAGTACTTC. Looking up the rest from reference TRBV5-1 and TRBJ2-5 gives the full variable domain: KAGVTQTPRYLIKTRGQQVTLSCSPISGHRSVSWYQQTPGQGLQFLFEYFSETQRNKGNFPGRFSGRQFSNSRSEMNVSTLELGDSALYLCASSLAPSQETQYFGPGTRLLVL.

With regard to this clone: The junction and the germline gene differ at one end; a read error may be behind it. Other DNA sequences within the sample encode an identical CDR3. The chain recombines TRBV28 with TRBJ1-1; tentative D call: TRBD1 (5 bases). The CDR3 has 14 amino acids. In germline, CDR1 is MDHEN, CDR2 SYDVKM. CDR3 in amino acids: CASSLIGGGTEAFF. CDR3 DNA sequence: TGTGCCAGCAGTTTAATTGGCGGGGGGACTGAGGCTTTCTTT.

The chain's CDR3 is CATSLRQGALGELFF. CDR3 DNA sequence: TGTGCCACCAGCCTACGACAGGGGGCATTGGGGGAGCTGTTTTTT. The V and J genes are TRBV15 and TRBJ2-2; 10 bases map to TRBD1. This CDR3 region has 15 residues. J lost 8 bases, V lost 5 bases, and 8 bases had no gene match. Germline lookup yields CDR1 LNHNV and CDR2 YYDKDF (reference sequence).

J is TRBJ2-1 and V is TRBV5-1; TRBD2 is a possible D gene (5 bases). Germline CDR1 reads SGHRS; CDR2 reads YFSETQ. V dropped 4 bases and J dropped 9 bases, with 20 bases sitting between them. The CDR3 runs to 15 residues. CDR3: CASSPPQEPRGEQFF. CDR3 in DNA: TGCGCCAGCAGCCCCCCCCAGGAGCCCCGGGGTGAGCAGTTCTTC.

With regard to this clone: Other DNA sequences in the sample encode the same CDR3. The chain uses TRBV29-1 and TRBJ2-2, with no clear D. CDR3 length: 13 amino acids. Trimming stripped 5 bases from V and 1 base from J, with 8 bases between. Looked up from germline, CDR1 is SQVTM and CDR2 is ANQGSEA. The CDR3 DNA is TGCAGCGTTAGTCAGGTGAACACCGGGGAGCTGTTTTTT. Translation: CSVSQVNTGELFF.

The chain is built from TRBV7-6 and TRBJ1-3; TRBD1 matches at 11 bases. CDR1 is SGHVS, CDR2 FNYEAQ, per germline. This CDR3 is 16 amino acids long. V lost 5 bases to trimming and J lost 3 bases; unmatched junction nucleotides: 6. The CDR3 here is CASSPRTGGGGNTIYF. For the CDR3, the DNA is TGTGCCAGCAGCCCTCGGACAGGGGGCGGTGGAAACACCATATATTTT.

This clone was observed a handful of times. J is TRBJ2-5 and V is TRBV4-1; D is uncertain. CDR1 is MGHRA, CDR2 YSYEKL, per germline. V was cut by 0 bases and J by 5 bases, with 13 bases left in between. CDR3 size: 15 residues. The CDR3: CASSQEPMAWETQYF. As DNA, the CDR3 is TGCGCCAGCAGCCAAGAGCCGATGGCATGGGAGACCCAGTACTTC.

The chain uses TRBV6-1 and TRBJ2-7; no clear D. This CDR3 is built from 16 residues. V lost 4 bases and J lost 2, with 18 bases in between. Germline assignment: CDR1 MNHNS and CDR2 SASEGT. In DNA, the CDR3 is TGTGCCAGCAGTGCGTCCCCAACCCGCCTAACCTACGAGCAGTACTTC. Translation: CASSASPTRLTYEQYF.

This clone showed up just a few times. The rearrangement uses TRBV4-3 and TRBJ2-6, with TRBD2 as a possible D gene (5 bases). Deletions cut 0 bases from V and 4 bases from J, with 16 bases between. The length of the CDR3 is 18 residues. Germline V lookup: CDR1 LGHNA, CDR2 YSLEER. The CDR3, as DNA: TGCGCCAGCAGCCAAGATCACCCCCAGGACTCGGGGGCCAACGTCCTGACTTTC. This sequence encodes CASSQDHPQDSGANVLTF.

This clone was detected only a few times. The chain joins TRBV4-1 to TRBJ2-1; 10 bases are a match to TRBD2. The CDR3 length is 16 residues. Germline CDR1 MGHRA, CDR2 YSYEKL. The trim removed 1 base at V and 3 bases at J, leaving 3 bases unmatched. CDR3 amino acids: CASSQGTSGNYNEQFF. The CDR3 coding sequence is TGCGCCAGCAGCCAAGGGACTAGCGGAAACTACAATGAGCAGTTCTTC.